This T cell receptor beta chain comes out of a study of blood T cell repertoires in COVID-19. Across the whole study: Sites in the United States, Italy and Spain provided acute and convalescent COVID-19 samples. PBMCs, B-cell-depleted T cells, or T cells were the source of the cDNA or gDNA that made up the material.

In the case of this clone: Other DNA sequences from this sample encode an identical CDR3 as well.

Using immunoSEQ multiplex PCR, the repertoire was profiled, and TCRdb retains in-frame clones only, with some absent. The table records 200,000 to 300,000 clones, over 65% of them present only once. Sample: peripheral blood. This receptor was taken from a woman older than 75 with acute or convalescent COVID-19.

The CDR3 nucleotides read TGTGCCAGCGAACTAGCGGGGGGCTACAATGAGCAGTTCTTC. It is translated as CASELAGGYNEQFF. The chain joins TRBV2 to TRBJ2-1; 12 nucleotides agree with TRBD2. With 8 bases clipped from V and 3 bases from J, the junction kept 2 bases outside the gene matches. The CDR3 totals 14 residues. CDR1 and CDR2 (germline): SNHLY, FYNNEI.